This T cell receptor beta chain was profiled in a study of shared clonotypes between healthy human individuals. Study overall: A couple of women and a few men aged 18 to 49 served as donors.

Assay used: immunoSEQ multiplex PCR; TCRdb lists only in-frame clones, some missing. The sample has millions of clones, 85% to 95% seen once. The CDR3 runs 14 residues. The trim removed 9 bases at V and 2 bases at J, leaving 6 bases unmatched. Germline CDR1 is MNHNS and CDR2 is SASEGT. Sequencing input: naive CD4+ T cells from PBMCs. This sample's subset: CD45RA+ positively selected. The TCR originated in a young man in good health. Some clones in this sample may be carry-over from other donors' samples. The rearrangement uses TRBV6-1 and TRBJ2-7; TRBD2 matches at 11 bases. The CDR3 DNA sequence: TGTGCCAGTGACGGGACTAGCGGTGCCTACGAGCAGTACTTC. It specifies CASDGTSGAYEQYF.